The clone carrying this TCR beta chain was observed a few times. The sample comes from a study of CD8+CD57+ T cells in acquired aplastic anemia. V dropped 2 bases and J dropped 0 bases, with 2 bases sitting between them. CDR3 length equals 13 residues. Germline values: CDR1 SQVTM, CDR2 ANQGSEA. The TCR beta profiling, which covered VDJ combination and CDR3 sequence, was carried out using genomic DNA as the template. A single record per CDR3 protein comes from TCRdb applying MiXCR to the reads. Of just over 450,000 distinct CDR3 sequences listed, about a third are singletons. Sequencing was done on patients that had shown CD8+CD57+ cell expansion by flow cytometry.

V usage is TRBV29-1 and J usage is TRBJ1-6; D is ambiguous. The TCR originated in a human donor with aplastic anemia. Material for sequencing was sorted CD4+, CD8+, or CD8+CD57+ T cells (not recorded which) from PBMCs. CDR3: CSVESSYNSPLHF. The CDR3 bases are TGCAGCGTTGAAAGCTCCTATAATTCACCCCTCCACTTT.